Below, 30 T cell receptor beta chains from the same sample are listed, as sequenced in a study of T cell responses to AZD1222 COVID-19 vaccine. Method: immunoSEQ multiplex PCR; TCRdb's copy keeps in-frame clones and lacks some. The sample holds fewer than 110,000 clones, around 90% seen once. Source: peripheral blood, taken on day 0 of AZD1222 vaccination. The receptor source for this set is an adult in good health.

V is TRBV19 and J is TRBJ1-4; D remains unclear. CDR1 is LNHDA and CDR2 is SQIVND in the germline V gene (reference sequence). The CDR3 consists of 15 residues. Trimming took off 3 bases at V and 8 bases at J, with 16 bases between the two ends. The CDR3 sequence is CASSMTSLEGEKLFF. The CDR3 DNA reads TGTGCCAGTAGTATGACTTCCCTGGAAGGGGAAAAACTGTTTTTT. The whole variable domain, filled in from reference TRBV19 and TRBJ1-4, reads DGGITQSPKYLFRKEGQNVTLSCEQNLNHDAMYWYRQDPGQGLRLIYYSQIVNDFQKGDIAEGYSVSREKKESFPLTVTSAQKNPTAFYLCASSMTSLEGEKLFFGSGTQLSVL.

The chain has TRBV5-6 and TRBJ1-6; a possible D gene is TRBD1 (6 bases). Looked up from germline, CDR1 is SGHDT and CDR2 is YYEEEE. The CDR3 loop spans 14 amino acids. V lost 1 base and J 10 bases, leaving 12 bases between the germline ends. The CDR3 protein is CASSLTDRRSPLHF. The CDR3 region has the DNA TGTGCCAGCAGCTTGACGGACAGAAGGTCACCCCTCCACTTT.

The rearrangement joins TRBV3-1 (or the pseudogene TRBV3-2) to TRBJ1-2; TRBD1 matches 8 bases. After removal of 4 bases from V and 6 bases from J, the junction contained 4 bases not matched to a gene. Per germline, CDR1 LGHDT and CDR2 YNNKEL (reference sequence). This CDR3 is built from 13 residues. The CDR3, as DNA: TGTGCCAGCAGCCTCCAGACAGGGGATGGCTACACCTTC. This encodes CASSLQTGDGYTF.

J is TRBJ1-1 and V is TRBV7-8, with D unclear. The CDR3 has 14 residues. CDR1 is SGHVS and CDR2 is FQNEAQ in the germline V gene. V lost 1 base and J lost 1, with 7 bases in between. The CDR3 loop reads CASSLGSSNTEAFF. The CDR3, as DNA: TGTGCCAGCAGCTTAGGGAGCTCGAACACTGAAGCTTTCTTT.

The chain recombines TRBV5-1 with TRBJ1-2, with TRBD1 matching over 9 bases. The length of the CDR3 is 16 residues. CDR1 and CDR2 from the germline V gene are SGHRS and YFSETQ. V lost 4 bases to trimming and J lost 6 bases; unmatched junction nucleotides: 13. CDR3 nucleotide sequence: TGCGCCAGCAGCAAAAATGGGGACAGGGCTGAAGATGGCTACACCTTC. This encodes CASSKNGDRAEDGYTF.

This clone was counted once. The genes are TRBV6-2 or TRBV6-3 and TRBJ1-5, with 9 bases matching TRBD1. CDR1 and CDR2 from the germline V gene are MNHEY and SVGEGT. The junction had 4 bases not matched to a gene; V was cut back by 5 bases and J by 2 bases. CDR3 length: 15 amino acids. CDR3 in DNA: TGTGCCAGCAGTCCGGGACAGGGAGGCAATCAGCCCCAGCATTTT. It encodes CASSPGQGGNQPQHF.

CDR3 DNA: TGTGCCTGGAGTGTTAAGGGTGCGGGGGCCAACGTCCTGACTTTC. This translates into CAWSVKGAGANVLTF. The J gene is TRBJ2-6, the V gene TRBV30; D is ambiguous. The CDR3 runs 15 residues. The ends were cut back, 0 bases at V and 4 bases at J, with 10 bases in the middle. The germline V gene encodes CDR1 GTSNPN and CDR2 SVGIG (reference sequence). Full variable domain (rest looked up from reference TRBV30 and TRBJ2-6): SQTIHQWPATLVQPVGSPLSLECTVEGTSNPNLYWYRQAAGRGLQLLFYSVGIGQISSEVPQNLSASRPQDRQFILSSKKLLLSDSGFYLCAWSVKGAGANVLTFGAGSRLTVL.

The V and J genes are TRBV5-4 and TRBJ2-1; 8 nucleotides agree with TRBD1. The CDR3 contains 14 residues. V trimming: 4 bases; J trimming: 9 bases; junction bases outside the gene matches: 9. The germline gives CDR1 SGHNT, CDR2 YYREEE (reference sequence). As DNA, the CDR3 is TGTGCCAGCAGCCTTGGACAGGGTAAGGGTGAGCAGTTCTTC. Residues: CASSLGQGKGEQFF.

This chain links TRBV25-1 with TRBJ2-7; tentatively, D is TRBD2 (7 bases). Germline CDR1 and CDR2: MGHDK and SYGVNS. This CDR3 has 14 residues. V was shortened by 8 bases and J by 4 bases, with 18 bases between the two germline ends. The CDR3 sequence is CASGTTGLEYEQYF. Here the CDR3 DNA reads TGTGCCAGCGGAACGACAGGACTAGAGTACGAGCAGTACTTC.

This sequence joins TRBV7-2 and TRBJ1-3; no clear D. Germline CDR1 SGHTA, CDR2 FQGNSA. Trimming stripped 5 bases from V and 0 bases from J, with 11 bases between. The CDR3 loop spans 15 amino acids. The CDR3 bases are TGTGCCAGCAGCCCGGGCGGGAGCTCTGGAAACACCATATATTTT. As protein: CASSPGGSSGNTIYF.

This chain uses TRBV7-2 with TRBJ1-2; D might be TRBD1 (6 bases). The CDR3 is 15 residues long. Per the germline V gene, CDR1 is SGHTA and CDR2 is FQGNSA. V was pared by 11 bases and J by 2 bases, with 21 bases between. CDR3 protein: CAATTRTDANYGYTF. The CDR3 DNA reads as TGTGCCGCGACCACCCGGACAGACGCAAACTATGGCTACACCTTC.

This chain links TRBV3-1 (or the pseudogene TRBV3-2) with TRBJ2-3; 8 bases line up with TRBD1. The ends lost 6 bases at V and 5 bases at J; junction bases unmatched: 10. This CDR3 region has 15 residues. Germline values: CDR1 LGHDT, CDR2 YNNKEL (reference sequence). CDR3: CASSPFSRGQDTQYF. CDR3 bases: TGTGCCAGCAGTCCTTTTAGCAGGGGGCAAGATACGCAGTATTTT.

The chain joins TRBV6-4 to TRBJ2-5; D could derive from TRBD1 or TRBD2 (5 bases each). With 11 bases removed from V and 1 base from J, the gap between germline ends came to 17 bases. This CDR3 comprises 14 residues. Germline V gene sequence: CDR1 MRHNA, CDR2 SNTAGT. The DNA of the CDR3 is TGTGCCGACCAAGGGGAGTGGGGCCAAGAGACCCAGTACTTC. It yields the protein CADQGEWGQETQYF.

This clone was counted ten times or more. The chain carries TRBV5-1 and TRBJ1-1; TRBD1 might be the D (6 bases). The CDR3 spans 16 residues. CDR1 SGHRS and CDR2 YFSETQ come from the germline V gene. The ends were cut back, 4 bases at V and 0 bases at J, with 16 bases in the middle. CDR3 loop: CASSPGQLIMNTEAFF. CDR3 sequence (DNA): TGCGCCAGCAGCCCAGGACAGTTGATAATGAACACTGAAGCTTTCTTT. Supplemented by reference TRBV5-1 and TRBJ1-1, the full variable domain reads KAGVTQTPRYLIKTRGQQVTLSCSPISGHRSVSWYQQTPGQGLQFLFEYFSETQRNKGNFPGRFSGRQFSNSRSEMNVSTLELGDSALYLCASSPGQLIMNTEAFFGQGTRLTVV.

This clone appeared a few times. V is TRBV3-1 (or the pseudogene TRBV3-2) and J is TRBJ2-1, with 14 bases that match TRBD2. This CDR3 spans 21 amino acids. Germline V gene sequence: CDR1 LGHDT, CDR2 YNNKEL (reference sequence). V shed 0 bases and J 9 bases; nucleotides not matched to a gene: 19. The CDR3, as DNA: TGTGCCAGCAGCCAAGACCTAGTCTGGACTAGCGGGAGGCCACATTGGGGTGAGCAGTTCTTC. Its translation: CASSQDLVWTSGRPHWGEQFF.

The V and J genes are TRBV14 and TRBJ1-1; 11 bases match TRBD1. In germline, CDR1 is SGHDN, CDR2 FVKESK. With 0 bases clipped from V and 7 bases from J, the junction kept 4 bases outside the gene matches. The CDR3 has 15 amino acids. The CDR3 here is CASSQEGQGGSEAFF. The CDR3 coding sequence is TGTGCCAGCAGCCAAGAGGGACAGGGGGGGAGTGAAGCTTTCTTT.

The CDR3 nucleotides read TGTGCCATCAGCGACAGGGGGCTGGGAAACACCATATATTTT. Its protein product is CAISDRGLGNTIYF. The J gene is TRBJ1-3, the V gene TRBV10-3, with 10 bases that match TRBD1. This CDR3 spans 14 amino acids. With V trimmed by 6 bases and J by 4 bases, 3 bases remained unmatched. Germline CDR1 ENHRY, CDR2 SYGVKD.

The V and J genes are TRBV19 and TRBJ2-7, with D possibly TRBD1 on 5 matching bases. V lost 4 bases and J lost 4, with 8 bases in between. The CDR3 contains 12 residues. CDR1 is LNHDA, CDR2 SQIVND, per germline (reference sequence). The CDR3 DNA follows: TGTGCCAGTAGTAAGGGGAAGTACGAGCAGTACTTC. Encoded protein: CASSKGKYEQYF.

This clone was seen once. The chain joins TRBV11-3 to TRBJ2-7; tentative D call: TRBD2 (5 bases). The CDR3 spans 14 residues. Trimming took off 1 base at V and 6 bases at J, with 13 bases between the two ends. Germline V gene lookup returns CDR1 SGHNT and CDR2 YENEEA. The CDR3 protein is CASSLGGGRVEQYF. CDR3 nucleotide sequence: TGTGCCAGCAGCTTAGGCGGAGGTAGGGTCGAGCAGTACTTC.

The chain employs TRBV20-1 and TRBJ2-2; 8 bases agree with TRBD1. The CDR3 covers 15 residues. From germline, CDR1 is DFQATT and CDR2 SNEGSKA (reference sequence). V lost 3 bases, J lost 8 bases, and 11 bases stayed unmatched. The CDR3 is CSASPAAGGMGELFF. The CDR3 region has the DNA TGCAGTGCTAGTCCTGCGGCAGGGGGCATGGGGGAGCTGTTTTTT.

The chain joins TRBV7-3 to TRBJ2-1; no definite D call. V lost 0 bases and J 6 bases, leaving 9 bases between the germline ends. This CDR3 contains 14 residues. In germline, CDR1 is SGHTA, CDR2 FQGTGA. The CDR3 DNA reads TGTGCCAGCAGCTTAACCCGGGTTGTCAATGAGCAGTTCTTC. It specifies CASSLTRVVNEQFF.

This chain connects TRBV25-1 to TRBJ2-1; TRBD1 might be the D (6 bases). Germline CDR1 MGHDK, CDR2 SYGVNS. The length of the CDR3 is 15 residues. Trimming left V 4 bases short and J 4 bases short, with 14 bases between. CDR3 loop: CASSGGTYYYNEQFF. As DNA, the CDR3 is TGTGCCAGCAGTGGGGGGACATATTATTACAATGAGCAGTTCTTC.

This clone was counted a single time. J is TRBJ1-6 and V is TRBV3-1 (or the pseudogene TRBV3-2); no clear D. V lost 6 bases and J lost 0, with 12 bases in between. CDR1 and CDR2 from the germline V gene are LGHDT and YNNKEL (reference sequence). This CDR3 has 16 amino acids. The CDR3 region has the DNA TGTGCCAGCAGTCAAACAGCCAGCTCCTATAATTCACCCCTCCACTTT. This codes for CASSQTASSYNSPLHF.

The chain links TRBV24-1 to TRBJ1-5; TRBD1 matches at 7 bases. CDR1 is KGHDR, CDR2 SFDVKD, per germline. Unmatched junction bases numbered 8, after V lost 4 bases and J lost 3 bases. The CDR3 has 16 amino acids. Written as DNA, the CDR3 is TGTGCCACCAGTGAGGGGACGGACAGGTTCAATCAGCCCCAGCATTTT. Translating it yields CATSEGTDRFNQPQHF.

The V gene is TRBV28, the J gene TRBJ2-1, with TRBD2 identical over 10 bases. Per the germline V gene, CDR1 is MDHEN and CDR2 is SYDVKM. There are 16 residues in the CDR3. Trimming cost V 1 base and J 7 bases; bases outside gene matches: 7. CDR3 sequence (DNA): TGTGCCAGCAGTTTATTGTCTAGCGGGAGTATGAATGAGCAGTTCTTC. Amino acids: CASSLLSSGSMNEQFF.

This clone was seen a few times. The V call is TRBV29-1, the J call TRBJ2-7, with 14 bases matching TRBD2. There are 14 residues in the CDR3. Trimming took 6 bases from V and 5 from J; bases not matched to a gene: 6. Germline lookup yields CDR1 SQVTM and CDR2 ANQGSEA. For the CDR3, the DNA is TGCAGCGTGACGGGACTAGCGGGAGTCCACGAGCAGTACTTC. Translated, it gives CSVTGLAGVHEQYF.

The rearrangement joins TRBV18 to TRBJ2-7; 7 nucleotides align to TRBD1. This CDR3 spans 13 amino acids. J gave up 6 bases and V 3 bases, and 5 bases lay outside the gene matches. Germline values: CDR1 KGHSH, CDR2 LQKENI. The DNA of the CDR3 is TGTGCCAGCTCACCCTCGACAGGGCTCGAGCAGTACTTC. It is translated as CASSPSTGLEQYF.

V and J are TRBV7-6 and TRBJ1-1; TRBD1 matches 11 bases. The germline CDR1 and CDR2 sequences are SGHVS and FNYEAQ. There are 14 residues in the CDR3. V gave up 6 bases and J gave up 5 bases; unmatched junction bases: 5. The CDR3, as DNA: TGTGCCAGCAGTTGGGGGACAGGGGGAACTGAAGCTTTCTTT. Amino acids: CASSWGTGGTEAFF.

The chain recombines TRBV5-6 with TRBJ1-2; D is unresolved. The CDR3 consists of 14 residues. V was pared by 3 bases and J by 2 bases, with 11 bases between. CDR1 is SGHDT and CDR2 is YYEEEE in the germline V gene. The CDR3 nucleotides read TGTGCCAGCAGCTCCGTGGATAGAAACTATGGCTACACCTTC. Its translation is CASSSVDRNYGYTF. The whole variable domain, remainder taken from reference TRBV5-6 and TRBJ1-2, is DAGVTQSPTHLIKTRGQQVTLRCSPKSGHDTVSWYQQALGQGPQFIFQYYEEEERQRGNFPDRFSGHQFPNYSSELNVNALLLGDSALYLCASSSVDRNYGYTFGSGTRLTVV.

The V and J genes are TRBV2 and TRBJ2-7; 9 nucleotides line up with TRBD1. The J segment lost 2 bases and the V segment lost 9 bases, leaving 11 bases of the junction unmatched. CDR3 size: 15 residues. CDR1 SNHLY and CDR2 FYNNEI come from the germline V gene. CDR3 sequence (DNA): TGTGCCAGAGCTCTGCCGGGACAGGGAACCTACGAGCAGTACTTC. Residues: CARALPGQGTYEQYF.